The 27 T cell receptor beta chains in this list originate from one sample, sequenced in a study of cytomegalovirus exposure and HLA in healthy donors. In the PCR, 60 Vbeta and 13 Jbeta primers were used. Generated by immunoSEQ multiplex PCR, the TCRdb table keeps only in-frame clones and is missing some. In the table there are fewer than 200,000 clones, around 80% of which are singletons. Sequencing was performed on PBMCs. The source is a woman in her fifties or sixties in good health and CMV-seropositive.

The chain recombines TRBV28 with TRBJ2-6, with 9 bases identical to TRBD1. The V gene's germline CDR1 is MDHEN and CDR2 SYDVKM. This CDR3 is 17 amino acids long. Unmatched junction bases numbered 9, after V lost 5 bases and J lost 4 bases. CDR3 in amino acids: CASSQQGALGGANVLTF. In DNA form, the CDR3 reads TGTGCCAGCAGTCAACAGGGGGCGCTTGGAGGGGCCAACGTCCTGACTTTC.

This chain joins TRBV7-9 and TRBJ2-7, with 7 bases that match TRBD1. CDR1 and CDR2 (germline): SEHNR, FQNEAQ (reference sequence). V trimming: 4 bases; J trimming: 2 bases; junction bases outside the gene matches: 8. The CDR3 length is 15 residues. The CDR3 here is CASSSVRDSTYEQYF. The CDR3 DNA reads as TGTGCCAGCAGCTCCGTCCGGGACAGTACCTACGAGCAGTACTTC.

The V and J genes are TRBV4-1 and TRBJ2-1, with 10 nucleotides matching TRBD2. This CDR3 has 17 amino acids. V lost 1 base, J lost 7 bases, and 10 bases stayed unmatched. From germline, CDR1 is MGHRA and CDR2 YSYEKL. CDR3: CASSQAPGTSDPNEQFF. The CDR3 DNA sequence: TGCGCCAGCAGCCAAGCCCCCGGGACTAGCGATCCGAATGAGCAGTTCTTC.

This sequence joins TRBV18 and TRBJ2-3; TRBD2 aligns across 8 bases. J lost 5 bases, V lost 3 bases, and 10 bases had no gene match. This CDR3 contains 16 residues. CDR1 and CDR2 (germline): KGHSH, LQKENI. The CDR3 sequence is CASSPGREGPGDTQYF. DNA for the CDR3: TGTGCCAGCTCACCGGGACGGGAGGGCCCGGGAGATACGCAGTATTTT.

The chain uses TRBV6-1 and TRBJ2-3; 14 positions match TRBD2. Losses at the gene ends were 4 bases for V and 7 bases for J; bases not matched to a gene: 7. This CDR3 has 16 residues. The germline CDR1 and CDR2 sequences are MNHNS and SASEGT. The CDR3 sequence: CASSGPGTSGSYTQYF. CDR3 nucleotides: TGTGCCAGCAGTGGTCCCGGGACTAGCGGGAGTTATACGCAGTATTTT.

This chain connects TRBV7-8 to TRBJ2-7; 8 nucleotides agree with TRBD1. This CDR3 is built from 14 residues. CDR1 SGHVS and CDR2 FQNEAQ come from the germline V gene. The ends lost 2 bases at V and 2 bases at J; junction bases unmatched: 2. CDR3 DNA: TGTGCCAGCAGCTTACAGGGGGCCACCTACGAGCAGTACTTC. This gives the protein CASSLQGATYEQYF.

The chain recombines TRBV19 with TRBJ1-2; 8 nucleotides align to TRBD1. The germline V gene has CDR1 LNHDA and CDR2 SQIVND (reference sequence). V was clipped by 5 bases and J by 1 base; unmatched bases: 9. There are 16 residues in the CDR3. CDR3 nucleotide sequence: TGTGCCAGTAGTCCCCGGACAGGGTCATATAACTATGGCTACACCTTC. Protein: CASSPRTGSYNYGYTF.

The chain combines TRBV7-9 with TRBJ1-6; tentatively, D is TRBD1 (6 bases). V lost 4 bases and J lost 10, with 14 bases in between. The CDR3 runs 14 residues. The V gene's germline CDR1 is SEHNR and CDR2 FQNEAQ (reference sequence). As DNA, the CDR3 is TGTGCCAGCAGCTCCGGGGGGGGGCAATCACCCCTCCACTTT. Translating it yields CASSSGGGQSPLHF.

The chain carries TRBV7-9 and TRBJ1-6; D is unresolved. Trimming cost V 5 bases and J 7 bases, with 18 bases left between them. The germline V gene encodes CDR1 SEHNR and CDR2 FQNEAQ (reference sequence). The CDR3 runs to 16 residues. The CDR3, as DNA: TGTGCCAGCAGCCCACCCTCCGGGAGTGGGAATTCACCCCTCCACTTT. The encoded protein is CASSPPSGSGNSPLHF.

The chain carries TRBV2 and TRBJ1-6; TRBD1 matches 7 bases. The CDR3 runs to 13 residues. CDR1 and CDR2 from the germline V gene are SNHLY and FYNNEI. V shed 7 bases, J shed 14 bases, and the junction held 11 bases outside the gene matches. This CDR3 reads CASTRTGGLTLHF. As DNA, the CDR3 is TGTGCCAGCACCCGGACAGGTGGTCTCACCCTCCACTTT.

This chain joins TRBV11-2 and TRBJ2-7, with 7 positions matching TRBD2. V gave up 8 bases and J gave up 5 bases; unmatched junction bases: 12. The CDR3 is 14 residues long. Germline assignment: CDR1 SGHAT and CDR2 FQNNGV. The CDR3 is CASSSLVGRDEQYF. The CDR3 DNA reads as TGTGCCAGCTCCTCTTTGGTAGGGAGGGACGAGCAGTACTTC. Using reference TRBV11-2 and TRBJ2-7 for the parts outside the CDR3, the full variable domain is EAGVAQSPRYKIIEKRQSVAFWCNPISGHATLYWYQQILGQGPKLLIQFQNNGVVDDSQLPKDRFSAERLKGVDSTLKIQPAKLEDSAVYLCASSSLVGRDEQYFGPGTRLTVT.

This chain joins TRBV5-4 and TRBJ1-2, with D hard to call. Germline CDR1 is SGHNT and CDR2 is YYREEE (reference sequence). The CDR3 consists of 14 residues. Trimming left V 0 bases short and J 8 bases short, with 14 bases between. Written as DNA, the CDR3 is TGTGCCAGCAGCTTGGAGGCAGGTAGTAGGGGCTACACCTTC. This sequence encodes CASSLEAGSRGYTF.

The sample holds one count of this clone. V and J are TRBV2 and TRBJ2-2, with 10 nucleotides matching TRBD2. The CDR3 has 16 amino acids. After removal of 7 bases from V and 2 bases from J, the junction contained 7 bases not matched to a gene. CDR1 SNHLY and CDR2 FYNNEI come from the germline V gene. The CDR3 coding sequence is TGTGCCAGCATTACTAGCGGGGACCCTAACACCGGGGAGCTGTTTTTT. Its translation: CASITSGDPNTGELFF.

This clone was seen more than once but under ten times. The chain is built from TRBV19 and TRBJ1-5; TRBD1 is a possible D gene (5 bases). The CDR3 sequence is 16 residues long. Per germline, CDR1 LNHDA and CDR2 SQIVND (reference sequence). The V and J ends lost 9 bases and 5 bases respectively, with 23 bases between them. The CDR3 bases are TGTGCCAGCAACCCCCCGGGGCGGGGGACTCATCAGCCCCAGCATTTT. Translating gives CASNPPGRGTHQPQHF.

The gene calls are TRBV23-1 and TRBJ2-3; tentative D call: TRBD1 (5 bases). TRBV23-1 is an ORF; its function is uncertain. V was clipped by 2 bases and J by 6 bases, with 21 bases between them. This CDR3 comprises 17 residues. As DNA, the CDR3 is TGCGCCAGCAGTCAACGACCTCAGGGATTTGGGCACGATACGCAGTATTTT. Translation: CASSQRPQGFGHDTQYF.

The CDR3 sequence: CASSQVLRGRGYTF. The CDR3 DNA is TGTGCCAGCAGCCAAGTCCTCAGGGGCCGGGGCTACACCTTC. J is TRBJ1-2 and V is TRBV4-2; possibly TRBD1 for D (6 bases). V lost 1 base, J lost 8 bases, and 14 bases lay in between. In germline, CDR1 is LGHNA, CDR2 YNFKEQ. The CDR3 length is 14 residues.

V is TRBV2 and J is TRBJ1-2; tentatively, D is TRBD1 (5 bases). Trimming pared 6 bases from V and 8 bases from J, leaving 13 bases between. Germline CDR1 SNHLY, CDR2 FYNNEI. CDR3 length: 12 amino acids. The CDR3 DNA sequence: TGTGCCAGCAGGGAGGGAAGACAGGGCTACACCTTC. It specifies CASREGRQGYTF.

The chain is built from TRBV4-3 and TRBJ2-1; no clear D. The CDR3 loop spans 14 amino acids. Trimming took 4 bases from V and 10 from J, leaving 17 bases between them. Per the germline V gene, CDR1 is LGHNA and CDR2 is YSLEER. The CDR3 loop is CASSPSMRRGEQFF. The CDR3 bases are TGCGCCAGCAGCCCAAGTATGAGGCGAGGAGAGCAGTTCTTC.

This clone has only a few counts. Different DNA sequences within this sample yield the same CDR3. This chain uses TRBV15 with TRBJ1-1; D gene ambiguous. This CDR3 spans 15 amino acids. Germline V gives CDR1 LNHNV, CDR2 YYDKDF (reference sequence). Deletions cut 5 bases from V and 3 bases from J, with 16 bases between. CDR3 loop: CATSRSYSTDTEAFF. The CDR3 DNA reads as TGTGCCACCAGCCGTTCTTATTCTACCGACACTGAAGCTTTCTTT.

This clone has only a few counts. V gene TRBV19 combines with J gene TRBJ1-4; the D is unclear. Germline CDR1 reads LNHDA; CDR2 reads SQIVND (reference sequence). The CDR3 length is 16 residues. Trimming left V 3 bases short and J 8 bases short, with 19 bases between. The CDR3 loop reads CASSMRSLAVGEKLFF. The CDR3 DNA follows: TGTGCCAGTAGTATGAGGAGTCTAGCGGTCGGGGAAAAACTGTTTTTT.

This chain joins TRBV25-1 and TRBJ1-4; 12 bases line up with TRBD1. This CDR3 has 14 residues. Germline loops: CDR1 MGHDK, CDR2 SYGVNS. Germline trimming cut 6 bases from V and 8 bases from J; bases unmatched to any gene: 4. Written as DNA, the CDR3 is TGTGCCAGCAGCCCGGGACAGGGGGCGGAAAAACTGTTTTTT. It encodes CASSPGQGAEKLFF.

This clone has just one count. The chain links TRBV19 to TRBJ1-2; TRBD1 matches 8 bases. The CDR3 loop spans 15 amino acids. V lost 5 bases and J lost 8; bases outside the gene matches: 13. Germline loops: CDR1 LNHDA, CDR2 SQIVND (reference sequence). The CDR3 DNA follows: TGTGCCAGTAGTCCATCCCCAGGGGGCGCGTCCGGCTACACCTTC. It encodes CASSPSPGGASGYTF. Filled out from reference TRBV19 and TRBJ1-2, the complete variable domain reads DGGITQSPKYLFRKEGQNVTLSCEQNLNHDAMYWYRQDPGQGLRLIYYSQIVNDFQKGDIAEGYSVSREKKESFPLTVTSAQKNPTAFYLCASSPSPGGASGYTFGSGTRLTVV.

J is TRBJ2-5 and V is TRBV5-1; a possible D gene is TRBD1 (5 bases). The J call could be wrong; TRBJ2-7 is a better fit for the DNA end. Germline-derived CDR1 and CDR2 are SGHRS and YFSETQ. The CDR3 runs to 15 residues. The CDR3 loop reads CASSLGGSPSYEQYF. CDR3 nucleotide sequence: TGCGCCAGCAGCTTGGGGGGCTCACCCTCCTACGAGCAGTACTTC.

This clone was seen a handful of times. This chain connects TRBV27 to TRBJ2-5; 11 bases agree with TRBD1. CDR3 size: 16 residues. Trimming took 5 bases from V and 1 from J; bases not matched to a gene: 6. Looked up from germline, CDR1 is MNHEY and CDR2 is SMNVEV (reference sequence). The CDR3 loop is CASSPDRGQTQETQYF. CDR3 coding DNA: TGTGCCAGCAGTCCGGACAGGGGGCAAACCCAAGAGACCCAGTACTTC.

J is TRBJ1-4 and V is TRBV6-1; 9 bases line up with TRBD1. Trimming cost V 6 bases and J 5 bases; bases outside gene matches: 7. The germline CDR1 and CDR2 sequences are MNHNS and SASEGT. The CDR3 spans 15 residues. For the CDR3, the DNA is TGTGCCAGCAGGTTGGGACAGGGAACGAATGAAAAACTGTTTTTT. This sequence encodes CASRLGQGTNEKLFF.

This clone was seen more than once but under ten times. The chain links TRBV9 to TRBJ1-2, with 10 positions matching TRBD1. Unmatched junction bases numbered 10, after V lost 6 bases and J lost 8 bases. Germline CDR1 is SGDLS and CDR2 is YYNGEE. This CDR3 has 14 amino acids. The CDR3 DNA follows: TGTGCCAGCACCCCCCCCGGGACAGGGGTCGGCTACACCTTC. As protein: CASTPPGTGVGYTF.

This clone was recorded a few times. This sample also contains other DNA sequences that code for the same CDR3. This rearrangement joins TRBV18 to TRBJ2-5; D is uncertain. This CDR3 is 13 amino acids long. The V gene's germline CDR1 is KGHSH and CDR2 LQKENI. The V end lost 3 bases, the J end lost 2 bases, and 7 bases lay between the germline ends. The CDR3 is CASSPARQETQYF. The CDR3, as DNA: TGTGCCAGCTCACCCGCCCGGCAAGAGACCCAGTACTTC.